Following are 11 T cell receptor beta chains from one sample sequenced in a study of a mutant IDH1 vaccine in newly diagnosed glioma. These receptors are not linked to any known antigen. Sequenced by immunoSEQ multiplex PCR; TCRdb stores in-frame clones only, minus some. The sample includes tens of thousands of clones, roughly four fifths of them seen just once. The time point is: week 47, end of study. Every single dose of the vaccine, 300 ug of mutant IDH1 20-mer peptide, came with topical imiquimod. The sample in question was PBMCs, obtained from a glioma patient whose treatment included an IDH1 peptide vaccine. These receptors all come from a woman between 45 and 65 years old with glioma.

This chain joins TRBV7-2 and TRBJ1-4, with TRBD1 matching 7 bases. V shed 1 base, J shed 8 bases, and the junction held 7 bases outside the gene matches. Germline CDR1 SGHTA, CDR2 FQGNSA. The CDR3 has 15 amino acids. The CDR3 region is CASSLGTGAREKLFF. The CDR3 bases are TGTGCCAGCAGCTTAGGTACAGGGGCTAGGGAAAAACTGTTTTTT.

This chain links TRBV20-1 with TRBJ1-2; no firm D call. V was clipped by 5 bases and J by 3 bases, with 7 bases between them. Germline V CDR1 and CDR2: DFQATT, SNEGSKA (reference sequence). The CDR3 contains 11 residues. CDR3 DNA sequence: TGCAGTGCTCGGTGGGACTATGGCTACACCTTC. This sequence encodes CSARWDYGYTF.

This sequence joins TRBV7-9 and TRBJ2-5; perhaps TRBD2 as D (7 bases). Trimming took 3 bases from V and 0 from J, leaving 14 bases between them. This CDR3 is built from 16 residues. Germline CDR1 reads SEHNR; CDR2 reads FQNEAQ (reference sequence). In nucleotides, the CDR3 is TGTGCCAGCAGCTTCCCGGAGGGGGGGTACCAAGAGACCCAGTACTTC. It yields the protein CASSFPEGGYQETQYF.

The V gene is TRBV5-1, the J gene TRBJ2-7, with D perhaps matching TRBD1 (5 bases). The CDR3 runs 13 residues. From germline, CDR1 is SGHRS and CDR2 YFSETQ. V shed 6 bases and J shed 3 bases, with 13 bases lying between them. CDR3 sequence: CASNRNGIYEQYF. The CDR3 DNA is TGCGCCAGCAACAGGAACGGTATCTACGAGCAGTACTTC.

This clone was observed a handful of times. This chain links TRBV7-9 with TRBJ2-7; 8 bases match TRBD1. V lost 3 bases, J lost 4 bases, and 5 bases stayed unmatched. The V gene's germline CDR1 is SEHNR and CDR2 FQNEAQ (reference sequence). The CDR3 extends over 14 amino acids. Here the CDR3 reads CASSFGGTGYEQYF. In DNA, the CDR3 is TGTGCCAGCAGCTTTGGGGGGACAGGTTACGAGCAGTACTTC.

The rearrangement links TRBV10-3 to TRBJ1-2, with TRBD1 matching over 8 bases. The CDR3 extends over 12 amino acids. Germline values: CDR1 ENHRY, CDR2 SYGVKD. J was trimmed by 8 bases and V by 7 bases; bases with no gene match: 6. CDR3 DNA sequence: TGTGCCATCACCTCAGGGGGCGCAGGCTACACCTTC. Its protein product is CAITSGGAGYTF.

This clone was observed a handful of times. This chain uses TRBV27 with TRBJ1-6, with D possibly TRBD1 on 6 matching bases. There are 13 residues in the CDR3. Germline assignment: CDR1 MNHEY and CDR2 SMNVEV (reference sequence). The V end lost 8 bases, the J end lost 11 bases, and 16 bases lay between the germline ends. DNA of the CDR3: TGTGCCAGCGGGTTTGGCAGGGGTACACCCCTCCACTTT. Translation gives CASGFGRGTPLHF.

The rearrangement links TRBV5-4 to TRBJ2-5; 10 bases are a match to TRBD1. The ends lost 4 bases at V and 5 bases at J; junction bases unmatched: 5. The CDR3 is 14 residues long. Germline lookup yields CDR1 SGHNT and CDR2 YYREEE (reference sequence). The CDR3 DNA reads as TGTGCCAGCAGCCCCGACAGGGGGCTGGAGACCCAGTACTTC. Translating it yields CASSPDRGLETQYF.

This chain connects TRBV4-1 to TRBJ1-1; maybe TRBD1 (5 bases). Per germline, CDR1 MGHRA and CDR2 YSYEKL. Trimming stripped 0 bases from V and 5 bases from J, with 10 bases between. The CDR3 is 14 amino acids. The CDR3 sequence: CASSQDFEGTEAFF. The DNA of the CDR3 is TGCGCCAGCAGCCAAGATTTTGAGGGGACTGAAGCTTTCTTT.

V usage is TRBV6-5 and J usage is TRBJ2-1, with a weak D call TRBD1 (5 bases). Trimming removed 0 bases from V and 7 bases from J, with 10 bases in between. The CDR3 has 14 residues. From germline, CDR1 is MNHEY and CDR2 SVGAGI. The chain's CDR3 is CASSYSLRGNEQFF. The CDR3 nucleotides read TGTGCCAGCAGTTACTCACTTAGGGGAAATGAGCAGTTCTTC.

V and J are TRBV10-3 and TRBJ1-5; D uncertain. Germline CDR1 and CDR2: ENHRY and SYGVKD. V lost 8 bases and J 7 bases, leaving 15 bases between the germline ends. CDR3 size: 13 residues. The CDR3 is CAIRTGVGQPQHF. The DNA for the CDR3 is TGTGCCATCCGTACCGGGGTGGGCCAGCCCCAGCATTTT.